Below, one T cell receptor beta chain is given with its context. No antigen is known for it. Germline lookup yields CDR1 MGHDK and CDR2 SYGVNS. The ends were cut back, 4 bases at V and 10 bases at J, with 14 bases in the middle. The CDR3 runs 13 residues. These data are taken from a study of T-cell memory formation after mild COVID-19. Notes on the study in general: Nothing showed for sure that second-wave clones peaking on day 37 were SARS-CoV-2 specific.

The authors produced TCR alpha and TCR beta cDNA libraries with sample barcodes and UMIs by 5'RACE using constant-segment primers. Via MiXCR, TCRdb re-called the 5' RACE reads, giving one row per CDR3 protein. The data show about 150,000 distinct CDR3 sequences, around a third seen once. This sequence originates from an adult woman who had mild COVID-19 (a few samples of this study predate the infection). Cell type and time point are not known. The sequencing sample was made of PBMCs or a T cell subset sorted from them (not recorded which). This rearrangement joins TRBV25-1 to TRBJ2-1, with D perhaps matching TRBD1 (6 bases). Here the CDR3 reads CASSGGPRREQFF. CDR3 DNA sequence: TGTGCCAGCAGTGGGGGGCCCCGGAGAGAGCAGTTCTTC.